This T cell receptor beta chain is from a study of blood T cell repertoires in COVID-19. Background on the study: Some COVID-19 samples were acute and others convalescent; all came from the United States, Italy and Spain. T cells, B-cell-depleted T cells, or PBMCs provided the cDNA or gDNA that served as material.

Germline trimming cut 2 bases from V and 2 bases from J; bases unmatched to any gene: 2. This CDR3 has 16 residues. Germline V CDR1 and CDR2: SGHRS, YFSETQ. This clone was picked up a small number of times. The same CDR3 also results from other DNA sequences found in this sample. Original analysis: Counts of nucleated cells, estimated from reference gene primer amplification, were obtained. TCRdb's copy holds only in-frame clones and misses some; the assay was immunoSEQ multiplex PCR. V and J calls and clone size are given by that table; D and trimming were obtained from the DNA. The sample comprises hundreds of thousands of clones, approximately 82% of which are singletons, and under 2% rests with the top ten.

The chain carries TRBV5-1 and TRBJ2-1, with TRBD2 matching 12 bases. Source material: peripheral blood. This clonotype originated in a woman of 80 years or more with acute or convalescent COVID-19. The CDR3 is CASSFLAGGPYNEQFF. For the CDR3, the DNA is TGCGCCAGCAGCTTTCTAGCGGGAGGGCCCTACAATGAGCAGTTCTTC.